This passage covers 26 T cell receptor beta chains from one sample sequenced in a study of T cells in narcolepsy. Here immunoSEQ multiplex PCR was the method, and the copy in TCRdb shows in-frame clones only, minus some. The sample lists around 30,000 clones; roughly 86% were seen once. What was sequenced was memory (CD45RA-) CD4+ T cells from blood. These receptors were obtained from a human donor in good health.

This clone was detected a few times. CDR3: CASRGLQAGANVLTF. CDR3 nucleotides: TGTGCCAGCAGGGGACTGCAAGCTGGGGCCAACGTCCTGACTTTC. V and J are TRBV6-1 and TRBJ2-6; possible D gene TRBD2, 6 bases. V was trimmed by 6 bases and J by 2 bases, leaving 11 bases between them. The CDR3 runs to 15 residues. Germline V gene sequence: CDR1 MNHNS, CDR2 SASEGT.

The V and J genes are TRBV11-2 and TRBJ1-2; 8 nucleotides line up with TRBD1. The CDR3 totals 14 residues. J was trimmed by 14 bases and V by 1 base; bases with no gene match: 12. Germline loops: CDR1 SGHAT, CDR2 FQNNGV. The CDR3 protein is CASSLVIGQGVGTF. DNA for the CDR3: TGTGCCAGCAGCTTAGTAATCGGACAGGGTGTAGGTACCTTC. Together with reference TRBV11-2 and TRBJ1-2, the CDR3 gives the full variable domain: EAGVAQSPRYKIIEKRQSVAFWCNPISGHATLYWYQQILGQGPKLLIQFQNNGVVDDSQLPKDRFSAERLKGVDSTLKIQPAKLEDSAVYLCASSLVIGQGVGTFGSGTRLTVV.

The V and J genes are TRBV7-2 and TRBJ2-7, with 7 bases that match TRBD1. From germline, CDR1 is SGHTA and CDR2 FQGNSA. The CDR3 has 16 amino acids. With V trimmed by 5 bases and J by 0 bases, 10 bases remained unmatched. The DNA for the CDR3 is TGTGCCAGCAGCCCCAATCCGACAGGGAGCTCCTACGAGCAGTACTTC. Translated: CASSPNPTGSSYEQYF. Based on the CDR3 plus reference TRBV7-2 and TRBJ2-7, the full variable domain is GAGVSQSPSNKVTEKGKDVELRCDPISGHTALYWYRQSLGQGLEFLIYFQGNSAPDKSGLPSDRFSAERTGGSVSTLTIQRTQQEDSAVYLCASSPNPTGSSYEQYFGPGTRLTVT.

The sample holds a few counts of this clone. The gene calls are TRBV29-1 and TRBJ1-3; D not resolved. V was shortened by 3 bases and J by 5 bases, with 11 bases between the two germline ends. This CDR3 has 13 residues. CDR1 and CDR2 (germline): SQVTM, ANQGSEA. The CDR3 loop reads CSVEYPERNTIYF. DNA of the CDR3: TGCAGCGTTGAGTACCCAGAGCGAAACACCATATATTTT.

The chain has TRBV29-1 and TRBJ2-1; D could derive from TRBD1 or TRBD2 (5 bases each). Germline assignment: CDR1 SQVTM and CDR2 ANQGSEA. The CDR3 extends over 15 amino acids. Trimming stripped 4 bases from V and 3 bases from J, with 16 bases between. The CDR3 loop is CSVGGDVSFYNEQFF. In nucleotides, the CDR3 is TGCAGCGTTGGAGGGGATGTTAGCTTCTACAATGAGCAGTTCTTC.

This chain uses TRBV5-1 with TRBJ2-2; the match to TRBD1 covers 9 bases. CDR1 and CDR2 (germline): SGHRS, YFSETQ. V shed 4 bases, J shed 3 bases, and the junction held 7 bases outside the gene matches. This CDR3 comprises 16 residues. The CDR3 nucleotides are TGCGCCAGCAGCGAGGACAGGGGTTTGTACACCGGGGAGCTGTTTTTT. This translates into CASSEDRGLYTGELFF.

The chain is built from TRBV5-6 and TRBJ1-2; the D gene is possibly TRBD1 (6 bases). The CDR3 runs 14 residues. The germline V gene encodes CDR1 SGHDT and CDR2 YYEEEE. V lost 4 bases to trimming and J lost 4 bases, with 14 bases between them. The CDR3 DNA sequence: TGTGCCAGCAGCGGAATAGGGGGATTCTATGGCTACACCTTC. This translates into CASSGIGGFYGYTF.

The CDR3 sequence: CASSPGQGAGETQYF. For the CDR3, the DNA is TGTGCCAGCTCACCAGGACAGGGGGCTGGGGAGACCCAGTACTTC. This chain connects TRBV18 to TRBJ2-5, with 11 bases fitting TRBD1. The CDR3 contains 15 residues. Germline lookup yields CDR1 KGHSH and CDR2 LQKENI. V trimming: 2 bases; J trimming: 5 bases; junction bases outside the gene matches: 4. The full variable domain, its missing parts supplied by reference TRBV18 and TRBJ2-5, is NAGVMQNPRHLVRRRGQEARLRCSPMKGHSHVYWYRQLPEEGLKFMVYLQKENIIDESGMPKERFSAEFPKEGPSILRIQQVVRGDSAAYFCASSPGQGAGETQYFGPGTRLLVL.

The chain couples TRBV7-2 to TRBJ2-1, with a possible D match to TRBD2 (5 bases). This CDR3 spans 15 amino acids. The germline V gene has CDR1 SGHTA and CDR2 FQGNSA. Between the trimmed V and J ends, which lost 0 bases and 5 bases, there was a span of 11 bases. CDR3: CASSLAGEINNEQFF. CDR3 coding DNA: TGTGCCAGCAGCTTAGCGGGAGAGATTAACAATGAGCAGTTCTTC. Using reference TRBV7-2 and TRBJ2-1 for the parts outside the CDR3, the full variable domain is GAGVSQSPSNKVTEKGKDVELRCDPISGHTALYWYRQSLGQGLEFLIYFQGNSAPDKSGLPSDRFSAERTGGSVSTLTIQRTQQEDSAVYLCASSLAGEINNEQFFGPGTRLTVL.

The chain combines TRBV7-8 with TRBJ1-6; TRBD1 is a possible D gene (6 bases). This CDR3 contains 13 residues. CDR1 SGHVS and CDR2 FQNEAQ come from the germline V gene. The V end was cut by 6 bases, the J end by 10 bases, with 13 bases between. The DNA for the CDR3 is TGTGCCAGCAGACAGGGAAGTGGATCACCCCTCCACTTT. This translates into CASRQGSGSPLHF.

V usage is TRBV18 and J usage is TRBJ1-1; a weak D match, TRBD1 (5 bases). Germline V gene data show CDR1 as KGHSH and CDR2 as LQKENI. CDR3 length equals 13 residues. V was pared by 1 base and J by 5 bases, with 8 bases between. This chain's CDR3 is CASSPLKGTEAFF. CDR3 in DNA: TGTGCCAGCTCACCACTTAAGGGGACTGAAGCTTTCTTT.

CDR3 sequence reads: CASSPGQDVDTQYF. CDR3 nucleotide sequence: TGTGCCAGCAGCCCAGGGCAGGACGTGGATACGCAGTATTTT. The V and J genes are TRBV11-2 and TRBJ2-3, with D possibly matching TRBD1 (5 bases). This CDR3 is 14 amino acids long. V lost 5 bases and J lost 6, with 15 bases in between. CDR1 and CDR2 (germline): SGHAT, FQNNGV.

This sequence joins TRBV19 and TRBJ1-2, with D possibly matching TRBD1 (5 bases). V lost 5 bases, J lost 0 bases, and 13 bases lay in between. The germline V gene has CDR1 LNHDA and CDR2 SQIVND (reference sequence). This CDR3 comprises 15 residues. The CDR3, as DNA: TGTGCCAGTAGTCCAATTGGGGCTACTAACTATGGCTACACCTTC. Its translation: CASSPIGATNYGYTF.

V gene TRBV11-1 combines with J gene TRBJ1-1, with D possibly matching TRBD1 (6 bases). Per the germline V gene, CDR1 is SGHAT and CDR2 is FQDESV (reference sequence). The V end was cut by 2 bases, the J end by 0 bases, with 7 bases between. CDR3 length: 14 amino acids. CDR3 DNA sequence: TGTGCCAGCAGCTTACAGGGGATGAACACTGAAGCTTTCTTT. It encodes CASSLQGMNTEAFF.

The gene calls are TRBV9 and TRBJ1-1; 7 bases line up with TRBD1. The ends lost 7 bases at V and 4 bases at J; junction bases unmatched: 16. CDR1 is SGDLS, CDR2 YYNGEE, per germline. The length of the CDR3 is 16 residues. Here the CDR3 DNA reads TGTGCCAGCGGCGCAGGATACGACAGGGCCGGCACTGAAGCTTTCTTT. As protein: CASGAGYDRAGTEAFF.

CDR3 DNA: TGCGCCAGCAGCTGGGGGGACGGTGGGAATGAGCAGTTCTTC. It is translated as CASSWGDGGNEQFF. The chain recombines TRBV5-1 with TRBJ2-1; a weak D match, TRBD2 (6 bases). V lost 3 bases and J 7 bases, leaving 14 bases between the germline ends. CDR3 size: 14 residues. CDR1 SGHRS and CDR2 YFSETQ come from the germline V gene.

The V gene is TRBV27, the J gene TRBJ1-2; D gene ambiguous. The germline V gene has CDR1 MNHEY and CDR2 SMNVEV (reference sequence). The CDR3 consists of 14 residues. V was cut by 5 bases and J by 2 bases, with 12 bases left in between. The CDR3 nucleotides read TGTGCCAGCAGTGGGCTGACAAGGAACTATGGCTACACCTTC. Translated: CASSGLTRNYGYTF.

The chain has TRBV19 and TRBJ2-1; TRBD2 agrees at 7 bases. J lost 9 bases, V lost 2 bases, and 10 bases had no gene match. Germline V gene lookup returns CDR1 LNHDA and CDR2 SQIVND (reference sequence). This CDR3 has 15 residues. CDR3 DNA: TGTGCCAGTAGTATAAGTCGGCGGGAGTTCGGTGAGCAGTTCTTC. The encoded protein is CASSISRREFGEQFF.

The chain combines TRBV4-2 with TRBJ2-1, with TRBD2 matching 11 bases. After removal of 0 bases from V and 6 bases from J, the junction contained 13 bases not matched to a gene. Germline V gene sequence: CDR1 LGHNA, CDR2 YNFKEQ. The CDR3 is 19 amino acids. CDR3 amino acids: CASSQDETSGNVGGNEQFF. The CDR3 DNA reads TGTGCCAGCAGCCAAGATGAGACTAGCGGGAATGTTGGTGGCAATGAGCAGTTCTTC.

The CDR3: CASSPQLGPEQYF. DNA of the CDR3: TGTGCCAGCTCACCACAACTAGGGCCCGAGCAGTACTTC. The chain has TRBV18 and TRBJ2-7, with D perhaps TRBD2 (5 bases). The V end was cut by 1 base, the J end by 6 bases, with 10 bases between. This CDR3 has 13 amino acids. Germline CDR1 is KGHSH and CDR2 is LQKENI. Together with reference TRBV18 and TRBJ2-7, the CDR3 gives the full variable domain: NAGVMQNPRHLVRRRGQEARLRCSPMKGHSHVYWYRQLPEEGLKFMVYLQKENIIDESGMPKERFSAEFPKEGPSILRIQQVVRGDSAAYFCASSPQLGPEQYFGPGTRLTVT.

V is TRBV4-2 and J is TRBJ1-2; D possibly corresponds to TRBD1 (5 bases). The ends were cut back, 0 bases at V and 5 bases at J, with 13 bases in the middle. The CDR3 totals 15 residues. Germline lookup yields CDR1 LGHNA and CDR2 YNFKEQ. Here the CDR3 reads CASSQDLGEYYGYTF. Written as DNA, the CDR3 is TGTGCCAGCAGCCAAGATTTGGGGGAATATTATGGCTACACCTTC.

The chain recombines TRBV5-1 with TRBJ2-2; D perhaps matches TRBD1 (6 bases). Germline CDR1 is SGHRS and CDR2 is YFSETQ. The CDR3 has 14 amino acids. V dropped 3 bases and J dropped 3 bases, with 9 bases sitting between them. CDR3 in amino acids: CASSYTGYTGELFF. The CDR3 DNA sequence: TGCGCCAGCAGCTACACAGGGTACACCGGGGAGCTGTTTTTT.

The chain combines TRBV6-1 with TRBJ1-1; D is perhaps TRBD1 (6 bases). CDR1 is MNHNS and CDR2 is SASEGT in the germline V gene. The CDR3 is made up of 13 amino acids. V was trimmed by 6 bases and J by 2 bases, leaving 10 bases between them. The CDR3 reads CASRTGSNTEAFF. As DNA, the CDR3 is TGTGCCAGCAGGACAGGTTCCAACACTGAAGCTTTCTTT.

DNA of the CDR3: TGTGCCATCAGTGAGTCGAAGCAGGGGGCGGGTGAGCAGTTCTTC. As protein: CAISESKQGAGEQFF. The V call is TRBV10-3, the J call TRBJ2-1, with 8 bases lining up with TRBD1. The junction had 7 bases not matched to a gene; V was cut back by 0 bases and J by 9 bases. This CDR3 is built from 15 residues. The germline V gene has CDR1 ENHRY and CDR2 SYGVKD.

The chain uses TRBV7-2 and TRBJ1-3, with D possibly being TRBD1 (6 bases). The CDR3 runs to 15 residues. Germline loops: CDR1 SGHTA, CDR2 FQGNSA. Trimming left V 6 bases short and J 4 bases short, with 16 bases between. The CDR3 is CASSPQGVAGNTIYF. CDR3 nucleotides: TGTGCCAGCAGTCCACAGGGCGTTGCGGGAAACACCATATATTTT. Full variable domain (outside the CDR3, taken from reference TRBV7-2 and TRBJ1-3): GAGVSQSPSNKVTEKGKDVELRCDPISGHTALYWYRQSLGQGLEFLIYFQGNSAPDKSGLPSDRFSAERTGGSVSTLTIQRTQQEDSAVYLCASSPQGVAGNTIYFGEGSWLTVV.

This CDR3 reads CASSRDSLRRETQYF. CDR3 in DNA: TGTGCCAGTAGTAGGGACAGCCTAAGGAGAGAGACCCAGTACTTC. The genes are TRBV19 and TRBJ2-5, with 7 nucleotides matching TRBD1. Losses at the gene ends were 4 bases for V and 4 bases for J; bases not matched to a gene: 9. The CDR3 spans 15 residues. Germline loops: CDR1 LNHDA, CDR2 SQIVND (reference sequence). The full variable domain, its missing parts supplied by reference TRBV19 and TRBJ2-5, is DGGITQSPKYLFRKEGQNVTLSCEQNLNHDAMYWYRQDPGQGLRLIYYSQIVNDFQKGDIAEGYSVSREKKESFPLTVTSAQKNPTAFYLCASSRDSLRRETQYFGPGTRLLVL.